The rows below give T cell receptor beta chains drawn from one sample of a study of T cells in Graves' hyperthyroidism and ophthalmopathy. TCRdb processed the multiplex PCR reads anew with MiXCR; each CDR3 protein has one entry. Seen here are some 250,000 distinct CDR3 sequences, more than 14% observed once, and the top ten hold 13%. Material: blood. The receptors here all came from a woman between 40 and 50 years old with Graves' hyperthyroidism that later progressed to Graves' ophthalmopathy. The CDR3 runs from the conserved cysteine through the conserved F or W. D genes are given only for firm matches. The size field is filled for only some rows; it gives once, few, many or a size class.

v_call,j_call,d_call,clone_size,cdr3_nt,cdr3_aa
TRBV12-3/TRBV12-4,TRBJ2-7,.,many,TGTGCCAGCAGTTTAGGGGAGTGGTTAAGCTCCTACGAGCAGTACTTC,CASSLGEWLSSYEQYF
TRBV27,TRBJ2-7,TRBD1,many,TGTGCCAGCAAGCGACAGGGAAATTTCTACGAGCAGTACTTC,CASKRQGNFYEQYF
TRBV7-9,TRBJ2-1,.,few,TGTGCCAGCAGCCCGCCGCTGAGGGGCTCCTACAATGAGCAGTTCTTC,CASSPPLRGSYNEQFF
TRBV6-1,TRBJ1-5,.,many,TGTGCCTGCAGGGAAAGCAATCAGCCCCAGCATTTT,CACRESNQPQHF
TRBV5-1,TRBJ2-7,TRBD2,many,TGCGCCAGCGGAGTGCTAGCGGGAGGGTCCTACGAGCAGTACTTC,CASGVLAGGSYEQYF
TRBV2,TRBJ2-1,.,many,TGTGCCAGCTTAGGGTCTAACTACAATGAGCAGTTCTTC,CASLGSNYNEQFF
TRBV2,TRBJ2-6,.,many,TGTGCCAGCAGTTACGAACAGGGTGACAACGTCCTGACTTTC,CASSYEQGDNVLTF
TRBV7-8,TRBJ2-7,.,few,TGTGCCAGCAGCTTACGACCCCCTAGGGGGGGGATAAGCTACGAGCAGTACTTC,CASSLRPPRGGISYEQYF
TRBV20-1,TRBJ1-1,.,many,TGCAGTGCTAGAGACCCCGGGATCTCGAACACTGAAGCTTTCTTT,CSARDPGISNTEAFF
TRBV7-2,TRBJ2-5,.,.,TGTGCCAGCAGCTTAGAGCGGCAGACCCAGTACTTC,CASSLERQTQYF
TRBV25-1,TRBJ2-2,.,many,TGTGCCAGCAGTGACAGGGACACCGGGGAGCTGTTTTTT,CASSDRDTGELFF
TRBV18,TRBJ2-7,.,many,TGTGCCAGCTCGGGAGGGGGAGAGGACGAGCAGTACTTC,CASSGGGEDEQYF
TRBV2,TRBJ1-5,.,many,TGTGCCCAAACAGGTTCCCCTAATCAGCCCCAGCATTTT,CAQTGSPNQPQHF
TRBV28,TRBJ1-2,.,.,TGTGCCAGCAGTTTATATCAGCTAGGGGATAACTATGGCTACACCTTC,CASSLYQLGDNYGYTF
TRBV29-1,TRBJ1-1,.,many,TGCAGCGTTGAACAGGGACCCACTGAAGCTTTCTTT,CSVEQGPTEAFF
TRBV10-3,TRBJ2-3,TRBD2,.,TGTGCCATCAGTGAAAGGCGGGGGGGTAGCACAGATACGCAGTATTTT,CAISERRGGSTDTQYF
TRBV20-1,TRBJ2-7,.,few,TGCAGTGCTAGAGATATGAGCAGGGGCAGCTACGAGCAGTACTTC,CSARDMSRGSYEQYF
TRBV28,TRBJ2-5,.,many,TGTGCCAGCAGCTTAAGGGAGACCCAGTACTTC,CASSLRETQYF
TRBV4-1,TRBJ1-1,.,.,TGCGCCAGCAGCCAACCAAGGAAAGGGGAAGCTTTCTTT,CASSQPRKGEAFF
TRBV6-1,TRBJ1-5,.,many,TGTGCCAGCTCATTTGGGACACCGAATAGCAATCAGCCCCAGCATTTT,CASSFGTPNSNQPQHF
TRBV6-1,TRBJ2-7,TRBD2,few,TGTGCCAGCAGCAATAGCGGGCGGGAGCAGTACTTC,CASSNSGREQYF
TRBV12-3/TRBV12-4,TRBJ1-1,.,.,TGTGCCAGCAGTTGGTTAACACGGGCTGAAGCTTTCTTT,CASSWLTRAEAFF
TRBV28,TRBJ2-5,.,many,TGTGCCAGCGGGAGCCCGTACCAAGAGACCCAGTACTTC,CASGSPYQETQYF
TRBV7-9,TRBJ2-3,.,.,TGTGCCAGCAGCCCCGAGGGGGTCGGAGATACGCAGTATTTT,CASSPEGVGDTQYF
TRBV5-6,TRBJ2-2,.,.,TGTGCCAGCAGCTTGGGGACCCCCAGCGGGGAGCTGTTTTTT,CASSLGTPSGELFF
TRBV9,TRBJ1-2,TRBD1,few,TGTGCCAGCAGCGCCGAATTAGGGACAGGGTCCACGCGTGGCTACACCTTC,CASSAELGTGSTRGYTF
TRBV28,TRBJ1-4,TRBD1,few,TGTGCCAGCACCACTAGGGGGACAGGGGTGACTAATGAAAAACTGTTTTTT,CASTTRGTGVTNEKLFF
TRBV6-1,TRBJ1-1,.,many,TGTGCCAGTGGGGGACGGTACACTGAAGCTTTCTTT,CASGGRYTEAFF
TRBV10-3,TRBJ2-3,.,many,TGTGCCATCAGTGGGGGGACCCACCAAGGGGAGCAGTATTTT,CAISGGTHQGEQYF
TRBV5-1,TRBJ1-3,TRBD1,many,TGCGCCAGCAGCTTAGCGACAGGGAACGGAAACACCATATATTTT,CASSLATGNGNTIYF
TRBV19,TRBJ2-7,.,few,TGTGCCAGTAGTAGAACTCCAGGCGACTACGAGCAGTACTTC,CASSRTPGDYEQYF
TRBV12-3/TRBV12-4,TRBJ1-1,.,.,TGTGCCAGCAGTTTGAGTGGGGAGCTGAACACTGAAGCTTTCTTT,CASSLSGELNTEAFF
TRBV2,TRBJ1-5,.,many,TGTGCCAGCACCCCCGAAGGGGGTGGACTGTTGGCCCAGCATTTT,CASTPEGGGLLAQHF
TRBV20-1,TRBJ2-3,.,many,TGCAGTGCTAGAGAGGGACTTACCACAGATACGCAGTATTTT,CSAREGLTTDTQYF
TRBV27,TRBJ1-4,.,many,TGTGCCAGCAGTTTAAGGGGGGTCCTTAATGAAAAACTGTTTTTT,CASSLRGVLNEKLFF
TRBV20-1,TRBJ2-3,TRBD2,many,TGCAGTGCTGATCTAGCGGGAAAGGCAGATACGCAGTATTTT,CSADLAGKADTQYF
TRBV20-1,TRBJ2-2,.,many,TGCAGTGCTAGAGGGGGAACAGGGCCGAACACCGGGGAGCTGTTTTTT,CSARGGTGPNTGELFF
TRBV6-1,TRBJ1-1,.,.,TGTGCCAGCAGTAGGATAGCTACCGTGGGAGCTTTCTTT,CASSRIATVGAFF
TRBV6-1,TRBJ1-6,.,many,TGTGCCAGCAGTGGGACAGAAAATTCACCCCTCCACTTT,CASSGTENSPLHF
TRBV12-3/TRBV12-4,TRBJ2-1,TRBD2,.,TGTGCCAGCAGTTGGACTAGCGGGAGGACCAATGAGCAGTTCTTC,CASSWTSGRTNEQFF
TRBV28,TRBJ1-5,.,many,TGTGCCAGCAAAGGGGGTTATCAAAGCAATCAGCCCCAGCATTTT,CASKGGYQSNQPQHF
TRBV19,TRBJ2-7,.,.,TGTGCCAGTACTACCTCCGGGCAGGGGAGCTACGAGCAGTACTTC,CASTTSGQGSYEQYF
TRBV19,TRBJ2-7,.,.,TGTGCCAGTAGAACCCGGGAGCCTTCCTACGAGCAGTACTTC,CASRTREPSYEQYF
TRBV20-1,TRBJ1-4,.,.,TGCAGTGTTTGCAGGCGAATTCATGGAAAACTGTTTTTT,CSVCRRIHGKLFF
TRBV20-1,TRBJ2-3,TRBD2,many,TGCAGTGCCCGGACTAGCGGGAAGACAGATACGCAGTATTTT,CSARTSGKTDTQYF